A single sample is the source of the 2 T cell receptor beta chains below, sequenced in a study of blood T cells in healthy people across ages (dated by TCRdb to between 2015 and 2016). The method behind the library was 5' RACE. The instrument given in TCRdb is Illumina HiSeq 2500. A second PCR of about 7 to 12 cycles was run with a J-beta primer mix and a sample-barcoded 5' primer. The public reads were quality trimmed at Q25 with fastp and then assembled into clones with MiXCR by TCRdb, keeping productive beta chains. Rows with one shared CDR3 protein collapse into an entry with the most common genes and DNA. This sample gives about 1,500,000 distinct CDR3 sequences in total; around two fifths of them show up just once. The top ten clones comprise roughly 7.7% of the sample. Sequencing was done on a sample of blood. Source of these receptors: a woman between 18 and 30 years old in good health.

This chain connects TRBV4-2 to TRBJ2-5, with 7 bases matching TRBD1. The CDR3 runs to 16 residues. Trimming took 4 bases from V and 2 from J; bases not matched to a gene: 10. CDR1 LGHNA and CDR2 YNFKEQ come from the germline V gene. Here the CDR3 reads CASSRTGDLLQETQYF. DNA for the CDR3: TGTGCCAGCAGCCGGACAGGCGACCTTCTTCAAGAGACCCAGTACTTC.

This clonotype has only a few counts. The chain is built from TRBV10-1 and TRBJ2-3, with D possibly matching TRBD2 (6 bases). The CDR3 is 15 residues long. V lost 6 bases and J lost 1, with 14 bases in between. From germline, CDR1 is WNHNN and CDR2 SYGVQD (reference sequence). The CDR3 DNA is TGCGCCAGCAGAAATTCTAGCGTTCGCACAGATACGCAGTATTTT. Protein sequence: CASRNSSVRTDTQYF.